This is a list of T cell receptor beta chains from one sample in a study of blood T cell repertoires in COVID-19. This table comes from immunoSEQ multiplex PCR, and its TCRdb copy is limited to in-frame clones, with some not included. The table has approximately 300,000 clones, around four fifths seen once; the top ten hold around 4%. Sequencing input: peripheral blood. All receptors come from a woman in her forties or fifties with active or convalescent COVID-19. Both conserved end residues are part of each CDR3. A D gene is named only where the DNA matches it firmly. The listing skips clone size in some rows; elsewhere it reads once, few, many or a size class.

D	V	J	size	CDR3	DNA
.	TRBV6-2/TRBV6-3	TRBJ2-1	.	CASSSGGGGYNEQFF	TGTGCCAGCAGTTCTGGTGGCGGAGGGTACAATGAGCAGTTCTTC
TRBD1	TRBV18	TRBJ1-6	.	CASSPPRTGNSPLHF	TGTGCCAGCTCACCACCGCGGACAGGGAATTCACCCCTCCACTTT
.	TRBV2	TRBJ2-2	.	CAARDNLNTGELFF	TGTGCCGCCCGGGACAACTTAAACACCGGGGAGCTGTTTTTT
.	TRBV6-5	TRBJ1-1	.	CASSYSCRGGCTEAFF	TGTGCCAGCAGTTACTCCTGCAGGGGCGGATGCACTGAAGCTTTCTTT
.	TRBV5-8	TRBJ2-3	once	CASSLEGTRTDTQYF	TGTGCCAGCAGCTTGGAGGGGACAAGGACAGATACGCAGTATTTT
.	TRBV7-2	TRBJ1-5	.	CASSLETGTDQPQHF	TGTGCCAGCAGCTTAGAAACAGGTACGGATCAGCCCCAGCATTTT
TRBD1	TRBV6-4	TRBJ2-3	.	CASSEAQGNTQYF	TGTGCCAGCAGTGAAGCACAGGGGAATACGCAGTATTTT
TRBD1	TRBV6-4	TRBJ1-2	.	CASSVVQGVYGYTF	TGTGCCAGCAGTGTGGTGCAGGGGGTCTATGGCTACACCTTC
TRBD2	TRBV27	TRBJ2-5	.	CASSSYGTSGRSPETQYF	TGTGCCAGCAGTTCGTACGGGACTAGCGGGAGGAGCCCGGAGACCCAGTACTTC
TRBD1	TRBV19	TRBJ1-2	.	CAILDRANYGYTF	TGTGCCATTTTGGACAGGGCTAACTATGGCTACACCTTC
.	TRBV5-6	TRBJ2-2	once	CASSGWGAGSTGELFF	TGTGCCAGCAGCGGGTGGGGCGCAGGGTCTACCGGGGAGCTGTTTTTT